The 15 T cell receptor beta chains below come from one sample, sequenced in a study of T cells in tuberculosis. Sorting used thawed, overnight-rested PBMC stained with anti-CD3, a viability dye and GMM-loaded CD1B tetramer. CD1B tetramers were loaded with Rhodococcus equi-derived C32 glucose monomycolate. Some clones are missing from TCRdb's copy, which holds only in-frame ones; the method was immunoSEQ multiplex PCR. This sample has 80,000 to 90,000 clones, with more than 75% found just once. The sequenced material came from CD1b-GMM tetramer-negative cells sorted from PBMCs. These receptors came from an adult woman with latent tuberculosis.

The J gene is TRBJ1-1, the V gene TRBV5-1, with TRBD1 as a possible D gene (6 bases). The CDR3 has 19 residues. Trimming removed 0 bases from V and 0 bases from J, with 21 bases in between. Germline loops: CDR1 SGHRS, CDR2 YFSETQ. The CDR3 sequence is CASSLGGGTSLAMNTEAFF. The CDR3 nucleotides read TGCGCCAGCAGCTTGGGAGGGGGAACCAGCCTGGCCATGAACACTGAAGCTTTCTTT.

This rearrangement joins TRBV5-1 to TRBJ2-3; 13 nucleotides agree with TRBD2. CDR1 is SGHRS and CDR2 is YFSETQ in the germline V gene. J lost 6 bases, V lost 4 bases, and 11 bases had no gene match. This CDR3 comprises 17 residues. The CDR3 region is CASSPRRLAGGSDTQYF. The DNA of the CDR3 is TGCGCCAGCAGCCCGAGACGACTAGCGGGAGGCTCGGATACGCAGTATTTT.

This chain joins TRBV29-1 and TRBJ2-1, with D maybe TRBD2 (5 bases). The V and J ends lost 7 bases and 8 bases respectively, with 12 bases between them. Germline CDR1 SQVTM, CDR2 ANQGSEA. This CDR3 region has 11 residues. This chain's CDR3 is CSGKEGHEQFF. The CDR3 DNA sequence: TGCAGCGGGAAAGAGGGCCATGAGCAGTTCTTC.

This rearrangement joins TRBV10-3 to TRBJ2-7; TRBD1 matches 10 bases. J gave up 4 bases and V 8 bases, and 8 bases lay outside the gene matches. The CDR3 is 14 residues long. Germline CDR1 ENHRY, CDR2 SYGVKD. The CDR3 region is CAIRTGGSPYEQYF. In nucleotides, the CDR3 is TGTGCCATCCGGACAGGGGGGTCCCCATACGAGCAGTACTTC.

CDR3 region: CASSDRVGSYNEQFF. DNA of the CDR3: TGTGCCAGCAGTGACAGGGTAGGATCCTACAATGAGCAGTTCTTC. The V and J genes are TRBV2 and TRBJ2-1; maybe TRBD1 (5 bases). Trimming shortened V by 3 bases and J by 1 base, and 10 bases separated the two germline ends. This CDR3 has 15 residues. Germline CDR1 SNHLY, CDR2 FYNNEI. Filled out from reference TRBV2 and TRBJ2-1, the complete variable domain reads EPEVTQTPSHQVTQMGQEVILRCVPISNHLYFYWYRQILGQKVEFLVSFYNNEISEKSEIFDDQFSVERPDGSNFTLKIRSTKLEDSAMYFCASSDRVGSYNEQFFGPGTRLTVL.

This chain joins TRBV7-8 and TRBJ2-3; tentative D call: TRBD2 (7 bases). The CDR3 consists of 16 residues. The germline V gene has CDR1 SGHVS and CDR2 FQNEAQ. Trimming removed 5 bases at V and 4 bases at J, with 19 bases between. The CDR3 DNA reads as TGTGCCAGCAGCGAGGGGGGAGGACTAGATCCAGATACGCAGTATTTT. Amino acids: CASSEGGGLDPDTQYF.

The chain combines TRBV27 with TRBJ1-2; a weak D match, TRBD1 (5 bases). The germline V gene has CDR1 MNHEY and CDR2 SMNVEV (reference sequence). The CDR3 contains 11 residues. Trimming took 5 bases from V and 10 from J, leaving 11 bases between them. The CDR3 DNA reads TGTGCCAGCAGTGGGGGGATTTACTACACCTTC. It specifies CASSGGIYYTF.

This clone is a singleton in its sample. The J gene is TRBJ2-1, the V gene TRBV28; D may be TRBD2 (6 bases). Germline values: CDR1 MDHEN, CDR2 SYDVKM. V lost 7 bases and J 10 bases, leaving 14 bases between the germline ends. CDR3 size: 12 residues. The CDR3 nucleotides read TGTGCCAGCACAACGGGGGTGGGGGAGCAGTTCTTC. It encodes CASTTGVGEQFF.

This chain joins TRBV27 and TRBJ1-1, with 10 bases identical to TRBD1. The CDR3 has 13 amino acids. The V segment lost 5 bases and the J segment 9 bases; nucleotides outside the gene matches: 6. Per the germline V gene, CDR1 is MNHEY and CDR2 is SMNVEV (reference sequence). The DNA for the CDR3 is TGTGCCAGCAGTATAGGGACAGGGGCTAAAGCTTTCTTT. Translating gives CASSIGTGAKAFF.

The genes are TRBV15 and TRBJ1-2; 7 nucleotides align to TRBD1. Germline-derived CDR1 and CDR2 are LNHNV and YYDKDF (reference sequence). Trimming removed 5 bases from V and 4 bases from J; junction bases left unmatched: 10. This CDR3 contains 15 residues. The DNA for the CDR3 is TGTGCCACCAGCGTTAATCGACAGGGCCTCTATGGCTACACCTTC. Protein sequence: CATSVNRQGLYGYTF.

The gene calls are TRBV5-1 and TRBJ2-2; 11 bases are a match to TRBD2. After removal of 6 bases from V and 4 bases from J, the junction contained 8 bases not matched to a gene. From germline, CDR1 is SGHRS and CDR2 YFSETQ. The CDR3 spans 16 residues. The DNA of the CDR3 is TGCGCCAGCAAAGGTAGCGGGGGGGCTTTCACCGGGGAGCTGTTTTTT. Its translation is CASKGSGGAFTGELFF.

This clone has just one count. This chain connects TRBV6-1 to TRBJ1-2; TRBD1 agrees at 7 bases. V gave up 0 bases and J gave up 4 bases; unmatched junction bases: 5. This CDR3 has 15 amino acids. Germline CDR1 MNHNS, CDR2 SASEGT. CDR3 in amino acids: CASSEASTGTYGYTF. The CDR3 region has the DNA TGTGCCAGCAGTGAAGCCTCGACAGGGACCTATGGCTACACCTTC.

The CDR3 nucleotides are TGTGCCAGCAGTAACCTAGCGGGGGGGCCTTTTGATACGCAGTATTTT. The encoded protein is CASSNLAGGPFDTQYF. The chain combines TRBV6-4 with TRBJ2-3; TRBD2 matches at 12 bases. The CDR3 spans 16 residues. CDR1 and CDR2 (germline): MRHNA, SNTAGT. J gave up 6 bases and V 5 bases, and 9 bases lay outside the gene matches.

This chain links TRBV10-3 with TRBJ2-5; 14 positions agree with TRBD2. In germline, CDR1 is ENHRY, CDR2 SYGVKD. With 3 bases clipped from V and 4 bases from J, the junction kept 4 bases outside the gene matches. The CDR3 totals 16 residues. The CDR3: CAISDPTSGGGETQYF. CDR3 DNA: TGTGCCATCAGTGACCCGACTAGCGGGGGGGGAGAGACCCAGTACTTC.

The chain joins TRBV28 to TRBJ2-7, with 9 bases matching TRBD1. After removal of 3 bases from V and 0 bases from J, the junction contained 18 bases not matched to a gene. The CDR3 is made up of 20 amino acids. The germline CDR1 and CDR2 sequences are MDHEN and SYDVKM. CDR3: CASSLGIGTGGRPSSYEQYV. In DNA, the CDR3 is TGTGCCAGCAGTTTGGGGATCGGTACAGGGGGCAGGCCCAGCTCCTACGAGCAGTACGTC.